Listed below are T cell receptor beta chains from one sample, sequenced in a study of shared clonotypes between healthy human individuals. Sequencing used immunoSEQ multiplex PCR; TCRdb keeps in-frame clones, though not all of them. The table has some 2.3 million clones, 85% to 95% seen once; the top ten hold about 0.37%. The sequenced sample was naive CD4+ T cells from PBMCs. These receptors all stem from a man between 18 and 29 years old in good health. Some clones in this sample may be carry-over from other donors' samples. The CDR3 runs from the conserved cysteine through the conserved F or W. A D gene is named only where the DNA matches it firmly.

cdr3_aa: CASSQGSYEQYF
v_call: TRBV6-1
d_call: NA
j_call: TRBJ2-7

cdr3_aa: CASSRGGTGRITEAFF
v_call: TRBV18
d_call: TRBD1
j_call: TRBJ1-1

cdr3_aa: CASSLDSEQYF
v_call: TRBV7-2
d_call: NA
j_call: TRBJ2-7

cdr3_aa: CASSPIQGIREKLFF
v_call: TRBV18
d_call: NA
j_call: TRBJ1-4

cdr3_aa: CASTKFAGAEFEQYF
v_call: TRBV7-3
d_call: NA
j_call: TRBJ2-7

cdr3_aa: CASSPGGANYGYTF
v_call: TRBV7-6
d_call: NA
j_call: TRBJ1-2

cdr3_aa: CASLGTSGSYEQYF
v_call: TRBV7-9
d_call: TRBD2
j_call: TRBJ2-7

cdr3_aa: CAWSAQGSFTEAFF
v_call: TRBV30
d_call: NA
j_call: TRBJ1-1

cdr3_aa: CASSLDPRSYEQYF
v_call: TRBV11-2
d_call: NA
j_call: TRBJ2-7

cdr3_aa: CASSEVTSGTPLF
v_call: TRBV10-1
d_call: TRBD2
j_call: TRBJ2-4

cdr3_aa: CASSFRAGGPETGELFF
v_call: TRBV7-9
d_call: TRBD2
j_call: TRBJ2-2

cdr3_aa: CASSWDGRDYGYTF
v_call: TRBV5-1
d_call: NA
j_call: TRBJ1-2

cdr3_aa: CASSTRDLWLGTSGYNEQFF
v_call: TRBV5-1
d_call: TRBD2
j_call: TRBJ2-1

cdr3_aa: CASSQRLAGLEQYF
v_call: TRBV27
d_call: TRBD2
j_call: TRBJ2-7

cdr3_aa: CAWSPGRPGLVSGELFF
v_call: TRBV30
d_call: TRBD2
j_call: TRBJ2-2

cdr3_aa: CASKRGSGNQPQHF
v_call: TRBV28
d_call: NA
j_call: TRBJ1-5

cdr3_aa: CASSQDPLGGTEAFF
v_call: TRBV4-3
d_call: NA
j_call: TRBJ1-1

cdr3_aa: CASSLWQGGPYEQYF
v_call: TRBV7-2
d_call: NA
j_call: TRBJ2-7

cdr3_aa: CASSLGGEWEQYF
v_call: TRBV5-1
d_call: NA
j_call: TRBJ2-7

cdr3_aa: CASSVGQGLDEQYF
v_call: TRBV11-3
d_call: TRBD1
j_call: TRBJ2-7

cdr3_aa: CAITPDRDHGYTF
v_call: TRBV10-3
d_call: TRBD1
j_call: TRBJ1-2

cdr3_aa: CASSLQQGGETQYF
v_call: TRBV6-5
d_call: NA
j_call: TRBJ2-5

cdr3_aa: CASSLQAWTQYF
v_call: TRBV7-6
d_call: NA
j_call: TRBJ2-5

cdr3_aa: CASSSGRGETQYF
v_call: TRBV18
d_call: NA
j_call: TRBJ2-5

cdr3_aa: CASSPPGLEQYF
v_call: TRBV7-6
d_call: NA
j_call: TRBJ2-7

cdr3_aa: CASSLGTSGRGSYEQYF
v_call: TRBV9
d_call: TRBD2
j_call: TRBJ2-7

cdr3_aa: CASSTRTGYNEQFF
v_call: TRBV7-9
d_call: TRBD1
j_call: TRBJ2-1

cdr3_aa: CAWSTGASGNTIYF
v_call: TRBV30
d_call: TRBD1
j_call: TRBJ1-3

cdr3_aa: CASSHPLGREGSSYEQYF
v_call: TRBV7-9
d_call: TRBD2
j_call: TRBJ2-7

cdr3_aa: CASSLTGDWTGELFF
v_call: TRBV28
d_call: NA
j_call: TRBJ2-2

cdr3_aa: CAWSGLKRDRLNEQFF
v_call: TRBV30
d_call: NA
j_call: TRBJ2-1

cdr3_aa: CASSLKAYGYTF
v_call: TRBV28
d_call: NA
j_call: TRBJ1-2

cdr3_aa: CSAIGQGGWYEQYF
v_call: TRBV29-1
d_call: TRBD1
j_call: TRBJ2-7

cdr3_aa: CASKGGGPYNEQFF
v_call: TRBV7-2
d_call: TRBD2
j_call: TRBJ2-1

cdr3_aa: CASSPGQDQNYGYTF
v_call: TRBV7-2
d_call: NA
j_call: TRBJ1-2

cdr3_aa: CASSWGSTHNEQFF
v_call: TRBV5-6
d_call: NA
j_call: TRBJ2-1

cdr3_aa: CASSSTWTQTNTGELFF
v_call: TRBV5-1
d_call: NA
j_call: TRBJ2-2

cdr3_aa: CASSLGSSGNTIYF
v_call: TRBV5-6
d_call: NA
j_call: TRBJ1-3

cdr3_aa: CASSQDRGTYEQYF
v_call: TRBV18
d_call: TRBD1
j_call: TRBJ2-7

cdr3_aa: CASSTGQGNEKLFF
v_call: TRBV7-8
d_call: NA
j_call: TRBJ1-4

cdr3_aa: CAWSGKRAGDTEAFF
v_call: TRBV30
d_call: NA
j_call: TRBJ1-1

cdr3_aa: CASSLGDYEQYF
v_call: TRBV28
d_call: NA
j_call: TRBJ2-7

cdr3_aa: CASSPGTSRSYNEQFF
v_call: TRBV28
d_call: TRBD2
j_call: TRBJ2-1

cdr3_aa: CASSFGASTDTQYF
v_call: TRBV7-2
d_call: NA
j_call: TRBJ2-3